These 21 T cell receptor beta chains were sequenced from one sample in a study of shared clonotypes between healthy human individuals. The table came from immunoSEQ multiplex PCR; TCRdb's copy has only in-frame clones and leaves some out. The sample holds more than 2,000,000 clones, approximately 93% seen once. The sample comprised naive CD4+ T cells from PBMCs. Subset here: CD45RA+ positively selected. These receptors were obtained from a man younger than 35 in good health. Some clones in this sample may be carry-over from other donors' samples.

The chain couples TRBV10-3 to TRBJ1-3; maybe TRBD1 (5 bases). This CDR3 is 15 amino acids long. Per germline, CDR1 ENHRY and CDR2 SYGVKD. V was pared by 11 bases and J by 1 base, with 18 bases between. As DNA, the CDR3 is TGTGCCGTTAGGTCGACAGTACTTTCTGGAAACACCATATATTTT. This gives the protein CAVRSTVLSGNTIYF.

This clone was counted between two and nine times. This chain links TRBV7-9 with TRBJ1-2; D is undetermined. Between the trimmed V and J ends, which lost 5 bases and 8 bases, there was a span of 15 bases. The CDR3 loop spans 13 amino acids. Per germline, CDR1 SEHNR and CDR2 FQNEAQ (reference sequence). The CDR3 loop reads CASSTHGESGYTF. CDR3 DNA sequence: TGTGCCAGCAGCACCCACGGGGAAAGCGGCTACACCTTC.

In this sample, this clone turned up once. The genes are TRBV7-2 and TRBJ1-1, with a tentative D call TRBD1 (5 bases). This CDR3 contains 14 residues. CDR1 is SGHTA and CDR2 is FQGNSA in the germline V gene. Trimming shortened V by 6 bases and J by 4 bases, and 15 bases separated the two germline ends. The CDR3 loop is CASRQLREFTEAFF. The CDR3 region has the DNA TGTGCCAGCAGGCAACTCAGGGAGTTCACTGAAGCTTTCTTT.

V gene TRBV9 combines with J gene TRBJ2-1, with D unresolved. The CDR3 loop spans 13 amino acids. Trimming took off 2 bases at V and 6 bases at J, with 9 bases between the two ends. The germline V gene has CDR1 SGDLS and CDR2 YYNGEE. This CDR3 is CASSVGTTNEQFF. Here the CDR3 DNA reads TGTGCCAGCAGCGTGGGCACTACCAATGAGCAGTTCTTC.

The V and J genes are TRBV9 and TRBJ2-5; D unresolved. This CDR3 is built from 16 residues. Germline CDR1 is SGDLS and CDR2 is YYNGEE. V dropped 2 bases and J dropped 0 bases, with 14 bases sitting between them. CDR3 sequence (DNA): TGTGCCAGCAGCGTTTCCCCCCGGAGAGACCAAGAGACCCAGTACTTC. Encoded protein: CASSVSPRRDQETQYF.

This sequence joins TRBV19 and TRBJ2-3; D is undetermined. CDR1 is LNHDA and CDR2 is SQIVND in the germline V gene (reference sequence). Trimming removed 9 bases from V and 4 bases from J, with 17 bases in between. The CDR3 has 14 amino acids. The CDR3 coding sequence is TGTGCCAGCCGAAGGACGCAAACCCCAGATACGCAGTATTTT. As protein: CASRRTQTPDTQYF.

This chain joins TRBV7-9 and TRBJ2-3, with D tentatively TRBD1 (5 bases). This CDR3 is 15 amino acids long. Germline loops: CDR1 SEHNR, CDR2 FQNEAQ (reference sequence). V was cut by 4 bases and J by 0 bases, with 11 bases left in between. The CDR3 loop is CASSYRSSSTDTQYF. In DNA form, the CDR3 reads TGTGCCAGCAGCTACAGGTCCTCTAGCACAGATACGCAGTATTTT.

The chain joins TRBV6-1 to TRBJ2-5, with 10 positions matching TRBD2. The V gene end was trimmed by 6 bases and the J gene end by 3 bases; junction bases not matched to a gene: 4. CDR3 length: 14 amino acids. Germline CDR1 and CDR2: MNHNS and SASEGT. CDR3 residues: CASSAAGGKETQYF. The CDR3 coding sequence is TGTGCCAGCAGCGCAGCGGGAGGGAAAGAGACCCAGTACTTC.

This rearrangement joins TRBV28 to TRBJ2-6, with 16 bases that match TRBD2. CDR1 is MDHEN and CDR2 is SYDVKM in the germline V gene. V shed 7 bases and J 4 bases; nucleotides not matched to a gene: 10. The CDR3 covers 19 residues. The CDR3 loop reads CASTTGTSGRAAGANVLTF. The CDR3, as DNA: TGTGCCAGCACAACCGGGACTAGCGGGAGGGCCGCGGGGGCCAACGTCCTGACTTTC.

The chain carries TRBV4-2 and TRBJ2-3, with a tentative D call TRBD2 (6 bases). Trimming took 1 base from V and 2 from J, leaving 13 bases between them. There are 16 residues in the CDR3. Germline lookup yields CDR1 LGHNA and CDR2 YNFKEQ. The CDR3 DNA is TGTGCCAGCAGCCAAGGAGTGCGGGGACTCACAGATACGCAGTATTTT. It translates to CASSQGVRGLTDTQYF.

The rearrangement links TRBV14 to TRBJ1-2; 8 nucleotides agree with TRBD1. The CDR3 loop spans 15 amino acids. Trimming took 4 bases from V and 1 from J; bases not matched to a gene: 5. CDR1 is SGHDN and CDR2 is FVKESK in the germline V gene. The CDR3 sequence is CASSPNRGVNYGYTF. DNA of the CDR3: TGTGCCAGCAGCCCGAACAGGGGGGTTAACTATGGCTACACCTTC.

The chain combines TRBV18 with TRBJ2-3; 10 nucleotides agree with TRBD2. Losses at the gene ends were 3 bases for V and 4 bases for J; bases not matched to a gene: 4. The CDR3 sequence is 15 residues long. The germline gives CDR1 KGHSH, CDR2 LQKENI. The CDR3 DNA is TGTGCCAGCTCACCCCTAGCGGGAGCCCCAGATACGCAGTATTTT. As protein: CASSPLAGAPDTQYF.

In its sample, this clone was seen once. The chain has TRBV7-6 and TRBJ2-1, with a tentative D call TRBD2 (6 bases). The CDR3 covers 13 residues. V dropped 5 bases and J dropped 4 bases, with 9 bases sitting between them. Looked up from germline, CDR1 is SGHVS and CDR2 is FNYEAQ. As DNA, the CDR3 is TGTGCCAGCAGCCCGACTAGTTACAATGAGCAGTTCTTC. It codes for CASSPTSYNEQFF.

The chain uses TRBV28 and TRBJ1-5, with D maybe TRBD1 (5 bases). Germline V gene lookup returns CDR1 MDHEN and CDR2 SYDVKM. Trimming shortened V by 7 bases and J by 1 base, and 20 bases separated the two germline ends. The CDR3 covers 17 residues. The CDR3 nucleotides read TGTGCCAGCACCATCCAGACCGGGACGGCAAGCAATCAGCCCCAGCATTTT. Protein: CASTIQTGTASNQPQHF.

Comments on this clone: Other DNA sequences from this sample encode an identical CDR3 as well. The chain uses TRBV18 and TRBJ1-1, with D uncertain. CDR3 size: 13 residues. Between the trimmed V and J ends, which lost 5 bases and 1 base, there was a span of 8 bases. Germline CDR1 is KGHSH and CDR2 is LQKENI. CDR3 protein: CASSSSENTEAFF. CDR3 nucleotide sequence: TGTGCCAGCTCATCATCAGAGAACACTGAAGCTTTCTTT.

This CDR3 is CASSGGTPGHEQYF. CDR3 nucleotide sequence: TGTGCCAGCAGTGGGGGTACCCCAGGCCACGAGCAGTACTTC. This sequence joins TRBV2 and TRBJ2-7; D is uncertain. There are 14 residues in the CDR3. Germline V gene sequence: CDR1 SNHLY, CDR2 FYNNEI. V was trimmed by 4 bases and J by 5 bases, leaving 15 bases between them.

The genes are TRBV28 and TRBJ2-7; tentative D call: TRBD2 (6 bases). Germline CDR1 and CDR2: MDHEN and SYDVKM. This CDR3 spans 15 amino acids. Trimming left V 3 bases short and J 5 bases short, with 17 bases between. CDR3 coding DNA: TGTGCCAGCAGTTTCTCGGACTACGAGGGCCACGAGCAGTACTTC. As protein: CASSFSDYEGHEQYF.

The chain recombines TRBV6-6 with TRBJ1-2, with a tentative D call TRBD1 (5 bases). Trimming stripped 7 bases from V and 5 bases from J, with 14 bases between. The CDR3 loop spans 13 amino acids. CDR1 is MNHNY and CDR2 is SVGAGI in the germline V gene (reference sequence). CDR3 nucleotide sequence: TGTGCCAGCAACGACCGCAGGGCTTATGGCTACACCTTC. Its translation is CASNDRRAYGYTF.

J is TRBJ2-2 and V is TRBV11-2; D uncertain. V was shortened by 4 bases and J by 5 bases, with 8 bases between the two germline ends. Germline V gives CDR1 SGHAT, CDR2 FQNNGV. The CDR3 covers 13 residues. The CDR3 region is CASSSQWTGELFF. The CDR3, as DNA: TGTGCCAGCAGCTCGCAGTGGACCGGGGAGCTGTTTTTT.

The CDR3 nucleotides are TGTGCCAGCAGTTTACGCAGCCAGCCCCAGCATTTT. It encodes CASSLRSQPQHF. The J gene is TRBJ1-5, the V gene TRBV6-5, with D hard to call. The CDR3 sequence is 12 residues long. The germline V gene has CDR1 MNHEY and CDR2 SVGAGI. V dropped 4 bases and J dropped 7 bases, with 8 bases sitting between them.

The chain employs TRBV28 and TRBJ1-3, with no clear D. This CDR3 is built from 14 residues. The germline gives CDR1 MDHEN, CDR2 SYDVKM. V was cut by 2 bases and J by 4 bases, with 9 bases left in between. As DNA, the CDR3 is TGTGCCAGCAGTTTACCTAGCCCGGGAAACACCATATATTTT. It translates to CASSLPSPGNTIYF.